This T cell receptor beta chain was sequenced during a study of blood T cells in healthy people across ages. Notes on the study in general: Any conclusive comparison of naive versus antigen-experienced cells was prevented by using unsorted PBMCs.

This clonotype has just a few counts. Its antigen is still unknown. Trimming took 5 bases from V and 7 from J, leaving 14 bases between them. The CDR3 totals 13 residues. Germline values: CDR1 MNHEY, CDR2 SVGAGI. Primed by a sample-barcoded 5' primer and a J-beta primer mix, a second PCR proceeded for roughly 6 to 12 cycles. TCRdb fed the 5' RACE reads into MiXCR, producing one record per CDR3 protein. The top ten clones hold around an eighth of a sample with approximately 940,000 distinct CDR3 sequences, around 49% of them seen once. This TCR was recovered from a man younger than 45 in good health. Input material: blood. The chain uses TRBV6-5 and TRBJ1-2, with TRBD1 as a possible D gene (5 bases). The CDR3 reads CASSTDRAVGYTF. Here the CDR3 DNA reads TGTGCCAGCAGTACCGACAGAGCCGTTGGCTACACCTTC.